These T cell receptor beta chains were read from a single sample in a study of blood T cell repertoires in COVID-19. Data came from immunoSEQ multiplex PCR; TCRdb stores just in-frame clones and leaves some out. The sample records approximately 300,000 clones, over 75% being singletons. Sequenced material: PBMCs or T cells enriched from blood (not recorded which). The receptors originated from a woman in her thirties who had recovered from COVID-19. CDR3s include the opening cysteine and the closing phenylalanine or tryptophan. A D gene is named only where the DNA matches it firmly. Where a row states a size, it is once, few, many or the class of an expanded clone; other rows omit it.

D gene	clone size	V gene	J gene	CDR3 DNA	CDR3 protein
TRBD1	.	TRBV11-1	TRBJ1-3	TGTGCCAGCAGCTCGTCGACAGGGGGCTCTGGAAACACCATATATTTT	CASSSSTGGSGNTIYF
TRBD1	.	TRBV5-4	TRBJ1-6	TGTGCCAGCAGCTTGGTGGCGGGACAGGGGGCGGTCAATTCACCCCTCCACTTT	CASSLVAGQGAVNSPLHF
.	.	TRBV19	TRBJ1-1	TGTGCCAGTAGTATGCTCTCGGCTTCGGGCACTGAAGCTTTCTTT	CASSMLSASGTEAFF
.	.	TRBV2	TRBJ1-1	TGTGCCAGCAGCGTACAGCCGAACACTGAAGCTTTCTTT	CASSVQPNTEAFF
.	.	TRBV7-2	TRBJ1-2	TGTGCCAGCAGCTTAGCTCCACTTTATGGCTACACCTTC	CASSLAPLYGYTF
.	.	TRBV5-6	TRBJ1-5	TGTGCCAGCAGCTTAATGGAGGGAGGCAATCAGCCCCAGCATTTT	CASSLMEGGNQPQHF
TRBD2	once	TRBV4-3	TRBJ2-1	TGCGCCAGCAGCCGACAAATTAGCGGGGGAGGTTCCTACAATGAGCAGTTCTTC	CASSRQISGGGSYNEQFF
TRBD1	.	TRBV29-1	TRBJ2-7	TGCAGCGCCGCCGGGACAGGGGGACACGAGCAGTACTTC	CSAAGTGGHEQYF
TRBD1	.	TRBV5-5	TRBJ2-7	TGTGCCAGCAGCGCTGGGACAGTACCTCTTTACGAGCAGTACTTC	CASSAGTVPLYEQYF
TRBD1	.	TRBV18	TRBJ1-1	TGTGCCAGCTCACCACGTGGGACAGGGGGCGGCCTTGAAGCTTTCTTT	CASSPRGTGGGLEAFF
.	.	TRBV6-5	TRBJ2-7	TGTGCCAGCAGTCGGAGTTTTTCCCGCTCCTACGAGCAGTACTTC	CASSRSFSRSYEQYF
.	.	TRBV6-2/TRBV6-3	TRBJ2-1	TGTGCCAGCAGTTACACCGCGGGCGGACGGAATGAGCAGTTCTTC	CASSYTAGGRNEQFF
TRBD2	.	TRBV4-3	TRBJ2-5	TGCGCCAGCAGCCAAGGACTAGCGGGACCCGGGGAGACCCAGTACTTC	CASSQGLAGPGETQYF
.	.	TRBV5-1	TRBJ2-1	TGCGCCAGCAGCTTCGACAGCTACAATGAGCAGTTCTTC	CASSFDSYNEQFF
.	.	TRBV2	TRBJ1-1	TGTGCCAGCAGTGACCAGGGCACTGAAGCTTTCTTT	CASSDQGTEAFF
TRBD2	.	TRBV7-9	TRBJ2-3	TGTGCCAGCAGCCCCCCAGGACTAGCGGGGGGAATCACAGATACGCAGTATTTT	CASSPPGLAGGITDTQYF
.	.	TRBV20-1	TRBJ1-2	TGCAGTGCTAGTCCCGGGGTTTATGGCTACACCTTC	CSASPGVYGYTF
TRBD2	.	TRBV28	TRBJ2-1	TGTGCCAGCAGTTCCCCGAGCGGGGGGCCTTACAATGAGCAGTTCTTC	CASSSPSGGPYNEQFF
.	.	TRBV6-5	TRBJ1-2	TGTGCCAGCAGTCTGCGCCGGGAGCCCGCGGGCTACACCTTC	CASSLRREPAGYTF
TRBD1	.	TRBV3-1/TRBV3-2	TRBJ1-1	TGTGCCAGCAGCCAGAGAGGAAGCCGCGGGACAGGGTGGACTGAAGCTTTCTTT	CASSQRGSRGTGWTEAFF
TRBD1	.	TRBV29-1	TRBJ1-1	TGCAGCGGCCGTCAAGACAGGGTTGGTGAAGCTTTCTTT	CSGRQDRVGEAFF
TRBD1	.	TRBV6-2/TRBV6-3	TRBJ2-7	TGTGCCAGCAGTGGTAGGACAGGAACCTACGAGCAGTACTTC	CASSGRTGTYEQYF
TRBD1	.	TRBV27	TRBJ2-1	TGTGCCGTATCGAGGGGGCTCACCTACAATGAGCAGTTCTTC	CAVSRGLTYNEQFF
.	.	TRBV4-1	TRBJ1-1	TGCGCCAGCAGCCAAGGTCCGGGGACTGAAGCTTTCTTT	CASSQGPGTEAFF
TRBD2	.	TRBV19	TRBJ2-3	TGTGCCAGTAGTACCCAGCGGGGCGTCACAGATACGCAGTATTTT	CASSTQRGVTDTQYF
TRBD1	once	TRBV7-2	TRBJ2-5	TGTGCCAGCAGCTTAGCGCCGGGGCAGGGGGCAGAGACCCAGTACTTC	CASSLAPGQGAETQYF
TRBD1	.	TRBV5-6	TRBJ2-1	TGTGCCAGCAGCCCCCCAGGACAGGGAGAGGAGCAGTTCTTC	CASSPPGQGEEQFF
TRBD1	.	TRBV6-1	TRBJ2-3	TGTGCCAGCAGTGAACCAGGGACAGGGGCAGATACGCAGTATTTT	CASSEPGTGADTQYF
.	.	TRBV4-2	TRBJ2-7	TGTGCCAGCAGCCTAGCCCTGGGGGACACTTCCTACGAGCAGTACTTC	CASSLALGDTSYEQYF
.	.	TRBV6-5	TRBJ2-7	TGTGCCAGCAGTCGAGGCTACGAGCAGTACTTC	CASSRGYEQYF
TRBD1	.	TRBV29-1	TRBJ2-7	TGCAGCGTTGCTGGTCTACAGGGGGCGCGGAGTTCCGAGCAGTACTTC	CSVAGLQGARSSEQYF
TRBD1	.	TRBV7-2	TRBJ1-2	TGTGCCAGCAGCCAAACCGGGACAGGGAAAGGCTACACCTTC	CASSQTGTGKGYTF
.	.	TRBV27	TRBJ1-3	TGTGCCAGCAGTTTGATAAGGGGGTTGGGAAACACCATATATTTT	CASSLIRGLGNTIYF
TRBD1	.	TRBV27	TRBJ2-3	TGTGCCAGCAGTTTACCGGGACAGGGCACAGATACGCAGTATTTT	CASSLPGQGTDTQYF
.	.	TRBV6-2/TRBV6-3	TRBJ2-5	TGTGCCAGCAGTCTGGCCCGACAAGAGACCCAGTACTTC	CASSLARQETQYF
TRBD2	.	TRBV4-3	TRBJ2-7	TGCGCCAGCAGCCAAGACTATAGCGGGGGGAGCTCCTACGAGCAGTACTTC	CASSQDYSGGSSYEQYF
.	.	TRBV5-6	TRBJ1-2	TGTGCCAGCAGCCTAACTTGGAGGGCCTATGGCTACACCTTC	CASSLTWRAYGYTF
.	.	TRBV15	TRBJ2-5	TGTGCCACCAGCGTACTAACTCCGGAAGAGACCCAGTACTTC	CATSVLTPEETQYF
.	.	TRBV19	TRBJ1-2	TGTGCCAGTAGTAGGAGACGGACTAACTATGGCTACACCTTC	CASSRRRTNYGYTF
.	.	TRBV30	TRBJ1-3	TGTGCCTGGAGGGACAGACAGAATTCTGGAAACACCATATATTTT	CAWRDRQNSGNTIYF
.	.	TRBV28	TRBJ1-5	TGTGCCAGCCTCAGGTGGCAGCAGCCCCAGCATTTT	CASLRWQQPQHF
TRBD1	.	TRBV6-5	TRBJ1-2	TGTGCCAGCAGCCCCGAGACAGGGTCGGGGTACACCTTC	CASSPETGSGYTF
TRBD2	.	TRBV5-1	TRBJ2-2	TGCGCCAGCAGCTTCACTAGCGGGGGCACCGGGGAGCTGTTTTTT	CASSFTSGGTGELFF
.	.	TRBV5-5	TRBJ1-6	TGTGCCAGCAGCGTGGGCGGACTCTCGGGGTACAATTCACCCCTCCACTTT	CASSVGGLSGYNSPLHF
.	.	TRBV2	TRBJ1-1	TGTGCCAGCGCGACAGAGAAGAACACTGAAGCTTTCTTT	CASATEKNTEAFF
TRBD1	.	TRBV6-1	TRBJ2-1	TGTGCCAGCAGTGAATGGGACAGTAGGGATGAGCAGTTCTTC	CASSEWDSRDEQFF
TRBD1	.	TRBV4-1	TRBJ1-6	TGCGCCAGCAGCCAGCCACAGGGGGCGAATTCACCCCTCCACTTT	CASSQPQGANSPLHF
TRBD2	.	TRBV19	TRBJ2-2	TGTGCCAGTACCCGGGGGGGCGACACCGGGGAGCTGTTTTTT	CASTRGGDTGELFF
TRBD2	.	TRBV9	TRBJ2-1	TGTGCCAGCAGCGTAGCTATTTACGGGGGGGCCGATATCAGTGAGCAGTTCTTC	CASSVAIYGGADISEQFF
.	.	TRBV9	TRBJ1-6	TGTGCCAGCAGCGCGGATCCGAGGCACTCCCCCAGTTCACCCCTCCACTTT	CASSADPRHSPSSPLHF
TRBD2	.	TRBV4-1	TRBJ2-2	TGCGCCAGCAGCCAAGATTTAGCGGGGGGGACCGGGGAGCTGTTTTTT	CASSQDLAGGTGELFF
.	.	TRBV6-5	TRBJ1-2	TGTGCCAGCAGTAGAACGGACAGTAGTAGCTATGGCTACACCTTC	CASSRTDSSSYGYTF
.	.	TRBV2	TRBJ2-1	TGTGCCAGCAGCCCGTTCAGTCACAATGAGCAGTTCTTC	CASSPFSHNEQFF
.	.	TRBV14	TRBJ2-5	TGTGCCAGCAGCCAACTTAGAGGGAAGTCGGAGACCCAGTACTTC	CASSQLRGKSETQYF